This T cell receptor (beta chain) appears in the sequencing data of a study of regulatory T cells in long-lasting Graves disease. Combining iRepertoire HTBI primers with Arm-PCR of CDR3 regions, the authors built TCR beta libraries. TCRdb independently ran MiXCR on the multiplex PCR reads; one entry per CDR3 protein. Altogether about 530,000 distinct CDR3 sequences are present, about 16% being singletons, with the ten largest covering just under 25%. Time point indicated: newly diagnosed GD, antithyroid drugs for less than 3 months. From PBMCs, RNA was extracted and then used to make the TCR library. Ten or more counts support this clonotype. These data also featured in a second study, about T cells in Graves' hyperthyroidism and ophthalmopathy.

This TCR derives from a middle-aged woman with Graves disease. Sequencing was performed on peripheral blood mononuclear cells (PBMCs), taken at new diagnosis, from a patient treated with antithyroid drugs.

CDR3 in amino acids: CASSRGQGPYEQYF. The DNA of the CDR3 is TGTGCCAGCAGCCGGGGACAGGGGCCCTACGAGCAGTACTTC. The rearrangement uses TRBV3-1 and TRBJ2-7; 10 nucleotides align to TRBD1. With 4 bases clipped from V and 2 bases from J, the junction kept 2 bases outside the gene matches. The germline V gene has CDR1 LGHDT and CDR2 YNNKEL (reference sequence). This CDR3 is built from 14 residues.